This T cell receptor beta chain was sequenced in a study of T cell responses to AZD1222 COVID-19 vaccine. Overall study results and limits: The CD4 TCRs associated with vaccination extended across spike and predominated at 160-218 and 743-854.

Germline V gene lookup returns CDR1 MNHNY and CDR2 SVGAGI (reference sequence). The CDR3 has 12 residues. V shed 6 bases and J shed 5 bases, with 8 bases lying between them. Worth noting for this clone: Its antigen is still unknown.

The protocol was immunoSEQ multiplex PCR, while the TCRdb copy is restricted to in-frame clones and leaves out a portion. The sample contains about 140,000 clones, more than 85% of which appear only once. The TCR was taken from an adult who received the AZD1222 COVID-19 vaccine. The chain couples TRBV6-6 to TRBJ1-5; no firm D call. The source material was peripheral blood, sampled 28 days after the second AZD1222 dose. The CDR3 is CASRTGDQPQHF. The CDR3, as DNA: TGTGCCAGCAGGACCGGAGATCAGCCCCAGCATTTT.